The 18 T cell receptor beta chains reported below all come from one sample, sequenced in a study of technical replicates of blood from several donors. Measured with immunoSEQ multiplex PCR; TCRdb has only the in-frame clones, and not every one. Of roughly 100,000 clones listed, around 96% were seen once; the top ten hold 0.35% to 0.45%. The sample taken for sequencing was T cells isolated from PBMCs. The source of these receptors is a human donor in good health.

V is TRBV6-5 and J is TRBJ1-1, with 7 bases fitting TRBD1. The CDR3 has 15 amino acids. Germline V gives CDR1 MNHEY, CDR2 SVGAGI. Unmatched junction bases numbered 5, after V lost 2 bases and J lost 2 bases. CDR3 amino acids: CASSYTRQGNTEAFF. The CDR3 bases are TGTGCCAGCAGTTACACTCGACAGGGAAACACTGAAGCTTTCTTT.

The rearrangement links TRBV5-6 to TRBJ2-7; a weak D match, TRBD2 (5 bases). Per the germline V gene, CDR1 is SGHDT and CDR2 is YYEEEE. The CDR3 has 15 residues. Trimming removed 3 bases at V and 3 bases at J, with 16 bases between. CDR3 loop: CASSSLLGTGYEQYF. In DNA form, the CDR3 reads TGTGCCAGCAGCTCATTACTAGGCACCGGCTACGAGCAGTACTTC.

This chain uses TRBV28 with TRBJ2-5, with 7 nucleotides matching TRBD2. V was clipped by 7 bases and J by 3 bases; unmatched bases: 2. The CDR3 is 12 amino acids. Germline V CDR1 and CDR2: MDHEN, SYDVKM. The DNA of the CDR3 is TGTGCCAGCACTGGACTAGAAGAGACCCAGTACTTC. Encoded protein: CASTGLEETQYF.

This clone appeared a single time. V gene TRBV19 combines with J gene TRBJ2-7, with D possibly being TRBD2 (5 bases). The CDR3 has 17 amino acids. The V gene's germline CDR1 is LNHDA and CDR2 SQIVND (reference sequence). Trimming cost V 6 bases and J 0 bases, with 21 bases left between them. CDR3 loop: CASSLRGYSRGSYEQYF. The CDR3 coding sequence is TGTGCCAGTAGCCTCAGAGGCTATAGCCGGGGCTCCTACGAGCAGTACTTC.

The chain has TRBV7-9 and TRBJ2-3; the match to TRBD2 covers 13 bases. With V trimmed by 5 bases and J by 1 base, 3 bases remained unmatched. Germline V gives CDR1 SEHNR, CDR2 FQNEAQ (reference sequence). This CDR3 is 16 amino acids long. CDR3 bases: TGTGCCAGCAGCCCAGGACTAGCGGGAGGCACAGATACGCAGTATTTT. Its translation is CASSPGLAGGTDTQYF. Supplemented by reference TRBV7-9 and TRBJ2-3, the full variable domain reads DTGVSQNPRHKITKRGQNVTFRCDPISEHNRLYWYRQTLGQGPEFLTYFQNEAQLEKSRLLSDRFSAERPKGSFSTLEIQRTEQGDSAMYLCASSPGLAGGTDTQYFGPGTRLTVL.

The V and J genes are TRBV5-1 and TRBJ1-2, with D possibly matching TRBD1 (6 bases). The V end was cut by 4 bases, the J end by 5 bases, with 12 bases between. The CDR3 length is 13 residues. Germline assignment: CDR1 SGHRS and CDR2 YFSETQ. The CDR3 DNA sequence: TGCGCCAGCAGCGTTTTGGGACATTATGGCTACACCTTC. It is translated as CASSVLGHYGYTF.

The rearrangement joins TRBV10-1 to TRBJ2-5, with D possibly TRBD1 on 6 matching bases. The V end lost 6 bases, the J end lost 0 bases, and 8 bases lay between the germline ends. This CDR3 spans 13 amino acids. Germline CDR1 is WNHNN and CDR2 is SYGVQD (reference sequence). The CDR3 nucleotides are TGCGCCAGCAGCCAGGGGTACCAAGAGACCCAGTACTTC. Protein sequence: CASSQGYQETQYF.

This clone appeared many times. This chain connects TRBV6-4 to TRBJ2-2; TRBD1 might be the D (6 bases). The CDR3 has 14 residues. Trimming stripped 2 bases from V and 2 bases from J, with 6 bases between. The germline V gene encodes CDR1 MRHNA and CDR2 SNTAGT. The chain's CDR3 is CASSDGTNTGELFF. DNA for the CDR3: TGTGCCAGCAGTGACGGGACAAACACCGGGGAGCTGTTTTTT.

The chain employs TRBV19 and TRBJ2-7, with 9 positions matching TRBD1. Germline assignment: CDR1 LNHDA and CDR2 SQIVND (reference sequence). V dropped 6 bases and J dropped 3; count of bases not matched to a gene: 6. CDR3 length: 14 residues. The CDR3 loop is CASRAGQGGYEQYF. CDR3 bases: TGTGCCAGTAGGGCGGGACAGGGTGGCTACGAGCAGTACTTC.

The gene calls are TRBV7-9 and TRBJ1-5; 8 nucleotides line up with TRBD1. The CDR3 runs 15 residues. Germline CDR1 SEHNR, CDR2 FQNEAQ (reference sequence). Trimming took 5 bases from V and 3 from J; bases not matched to a gene: 6. CDR3 bases: TGTGCCAGCAGCCCCGGACAGGGCACCAATCAGCCCCAGCATTTT. Protein product: CASSPGQGTNQPQHF.

This rearrangement joins TRBV29-1 to TRBJ2-7, with D tentatively TRBD2 (5 bases). The CDR3 length is 13 residues. Trimming removed 1 base at V and 2 bases at J, with 9 bases between. The germline V gene encodes CDR1 SQVTM and CDR2 ANQGSEA. The DNA for the CDR3 is TGCAGCGTTGAAGGGACTGTGCCCTACGAGCAGTACTTC. It encodes CSVEGTVPYEQYF.

The chain uses TRBV15 and TRBJ1-4; D unclear. This CDR3 has 13 amino acids. Germline lookup yields CDR1 LNHNV and CDR2 YYDKDF (reference sequence). Trimming stripped 5 bases from V and 4 bases from J, with 8 bases between. CDR3 sequence (DNA): TGTGCCACCAGCGTCCCCGTTAATGAAAAACTGTTTTTT. Encoded protein: CATSVPVNEKLFF.

This clone was recorded once. This sequence joins TRBV5-1 and TRBJ1-2; 11 bases align to TRBD1. The germline gives CDR1 SGHRS, CDR2 YFSETQ. The junction had 9 bases not matched to a gene; V was cut back by 4 bases and J by 1 base. The CDR3 runs 17 residues. Here the CDR3 reads CASSTPGQGGYNYGYTF. The CDR3, as DNA: TGCGCCAGCAGCACTCCGGGACAGGGGGGATATAACTATGGCTACACCTTC.

The V call is TRBV7-9, the J call TRBJ1-2, with D unclear. This CDR3 has 12 residues. Germline lookup yields CDR1 SEHNR and CDR2 FQNEAQ (reference sequence). V was shortened by 4 bases and J by 7 bases, with 10 bases between the two germline ends. The CDR3 bases are TGTGCCAGCAGCTCCTCGGAGTTTGGCTACACCTTC. Translation gives CASSSSEFGYTF.

The chain is built from TRBV5-6 and TRBJ1-5, with D tentatively TRBD1 (5 bases). V lost 2 bases and J lost 7, with 13 bases in between. Germline CDR1 is SGHDT and CDR2 is YYEEEE. This CDR3 has 14 amino acids. The CDR3 loop reads CASSLGGTRQPQHF. The CDR3 DNA sequence: TGTGCCAGCAGCTTAGGAGGGACGAGGCAGCCCCAGCATTTT.

The CDR3: CASSILAYGSSYNEQFF. CDR3 in DNA: TGCGCCAGCAGCATCCTAGCGTATGGGAGCTCCTACAATGAGCAGTTCTTC. This chain links TRBV5-1 with TRBJ2-1; D possibly corresponds to TRBD2 (6 bases). The germline V gene encodes CDR1 SGHRS and CDR2 YFSETQ. The CDR3 is made up of 17 amino acids. Trimming cost V 4 bases and J 0 bases, with 17 bases left between them.

The genes are TRBV6-6 and TRBJ2-7, with D possibly TRBD2 on 6 matching bases. CDR3 length: 12 amino acids. Germline V lookup: CDR1 MNHNY, CDR2 SVGAGI (reference sequence). CDR3 DNA: TGTGCGACCACTCTCGGGACTCCTCAGCAGTACTTC. Encoded protein: CATTLGTPQQYF.

The chain couples TRBV30 to TRBJ2-7, with 8 bases aligning to TRBD2. The CDR3 length is 15 residues. Unmatched junction bases numbered 15, after V lost 4 bases and J lost 7 bases. The germline gives CDR1 GTSNPN, CDR2 SVGIG (reference sequence). DNA for the CDR3: TGTGCCTGGACTGGAGGGCGGGAGGTTGGGAGGGAGCAGTACTTC. Residues: CAWTGGREVGREQYF.